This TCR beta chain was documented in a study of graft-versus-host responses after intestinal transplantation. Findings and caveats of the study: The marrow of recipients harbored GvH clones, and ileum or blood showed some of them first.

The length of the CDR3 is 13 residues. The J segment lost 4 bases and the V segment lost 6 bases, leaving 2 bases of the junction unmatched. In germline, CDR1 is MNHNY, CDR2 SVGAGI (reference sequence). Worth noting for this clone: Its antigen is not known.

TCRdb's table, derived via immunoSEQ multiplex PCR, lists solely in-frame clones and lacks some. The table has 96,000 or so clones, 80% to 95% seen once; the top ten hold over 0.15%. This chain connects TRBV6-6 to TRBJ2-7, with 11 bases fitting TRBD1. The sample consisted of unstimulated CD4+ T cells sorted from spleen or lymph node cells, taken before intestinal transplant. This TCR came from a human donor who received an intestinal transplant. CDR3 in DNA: TGTGCCAGCAGGGACAGGGGGCGGTACGAGCAGTACTTC. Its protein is CASRDRGRYEQYF.